Sequencing of this T cell receptor beta chain was carried out in a study of blood T cell repertoires in COVID-19. In the study overall: COVID-19 samples, acute and convalescent, were from the United States, Italy and Spain.

The ends lost 4 bases at V and 3 bases at J; junction bases unmatched: 1. In germline, CDR1 is SQVTM, CDR2 ANQGSEA. CDR3 size: 12 residues. Data came from immunoSEQ multiplex PCR; TCRdb stores just in-frame clones and leaves some out. The sample contains 100,000 to 150,000 clones, about 86% of which appear only once. The rearrangement joins TRBV29-1 to TRBJ1-2, with TRBD1 matching over 8 bases. The receptor's source is a man aged 40-49 years with acute COVID-19. Source material: PBMCs or T cells enriched from blood (not recorded which). In DNA, the CDR3 is TGCAGCGTTGGGGGACAGGACTATGGCTACACCTTC. This codes for CSVGGQDYGYTF.